The 8 T cell receptor beta chains below all came from one sample that was sequenced in a study of T-cell reconstitution after alpha-beta-depleted transplantation in children. Unique molecular identifiers were incorporated when the TCRbeta library was constructed. A single record per CDR3 protein comes from TCRdb applying MiXCR to the PCR reads. The sample holds 200,000 to 300,000 distinct CDR3 sequences, around 11% seen once. The source material was PBMCs from the stem cell graft donor, sampled from the stem cell graft. These receptors all come from a human donor who donated a stem cell graft to a child with acute lymphoblastic leukemia.

A word on this clonotype: A read error is possible here, since a much larger clone lies one base away. This likely comes from a read error, as the CDR3 has no conserved phenylalanine or tryptophan at its end. V gene TRBV20-1 combines with J gene TRBJ2-3; D possibly uses TRBD1 or TRBD2 (7 bases each). CDR1 DFQATT and CDR2 SNEGSKA come from the germline V gene (reference sequence). Trimming pared 0 bases from V and 4 bases from J, leaving 14 bases between. This CDR3 is built from 15 residues. The CDR3 protein is CSARDLRGGADTQYL. CDR3 nucleotides: TGCAGTGCTAGAGATCTCAGGGGGGGCGCAGATACGCAGTATTTG.

At least ten counts were recorded for this clonotype. This rearrangement joins TRBV28 to TRBJ2-7; no clear D gene. Germline CDR1 and CDR2: MDHEN and SYDVKM. The CDR3 spans 14 residues. Trimming shortened V by 5 bases and J by 0 bases, and 11 bases separated the two germline ends. The CDR3 DNA reads as TGTGCCAGCAGTCCGACACTACGCTCCTACGAGCAGTACTTC. It yields the protein CASSPTLRSYEQYF.

This clonotype has at least ten counts. The rearrangement uses TRBV7-8 and TRBJ2-7; D remains unclear. V was shortened by 4 bases and J by 4 bases, with 17 bases between the two germline ends. The CDR3 consists of 15 residues. CDR1 and CDR2 from the germline V gene are SGHVS and FQNEAQ. The DNA for the CDR3 is TGTGCCAGCAGCTCCGAACCTTTCACCGCGTACGAGCAGTACTTC. Translated, it gives CASSSEPFTAYEQYF. The full variable domain, with the rest looked up from reference TRBV7-8 and TRBJ2-7, is GAGVSQSPRYKVAKRGQDVALRCDPISGHVSLFWYQQALGQGPEFLTYFQNEAQLDKSGLPSDRFFAERPEGSVSTLKIQRTQQEDSAVYLCASSSEPFTAYEQYFGPGTRLTVT.

This clonotype has just a few counts. This rearrangement joins TRBV7-2 to TRBJ2-7; TRBD2 matches 11 bases. The CDR3 spans 16 residues. The V and J ends lost 5 bases and 2 bases, in that order; junction bases with no gene match: 8. Germline-derived CDR1 and CDR2 are SGHTA and FQGNSA. In DNA, the CDR3 is TGTGCCAGCAGCCTTTCCCTAGCGGGAGGCCCCTACGAGCAGTACTTC. Protein sequence: CASSLSLAGGPYEQYF.

At least ten counts were recorded for this clonotype. The CDR3 bases are TGTGCCAGCAGTTACACAGTAGCAGAATCCTACGAGCAGTACTTC. It is translated as CASSYTVAESYEQYF. This chain links TRBV6-2 or TRBV6-3 with TRBJ2-7; no definite D call. Between the trimmed V and J ends, which lost 2 bases and 1 base, there was a span of 12 bases. The V gene's germline CDR1 is MNHEY and CDR2 SVGEGT. CDR3 length: 15 residues.

This clonotype was seen many times. This chain connects TRBV12-3 or TRBV12-4 to TRBJ1-1, with D perhaps TRBD1 (5 bases). The V end lost 8 bases, the J end lost 6 bases, and 16 bases lay between the germline ends. The CDR3 is 13 residues long. Written as DNA, the CDR3 is TGTGCCAGCGGAGTGGGACGAGGGTCTGAAGCTTTCTTT. It yields the protein CASGVGRGSEAFF.

The rearrangement uses TRBV11-2 and TRBJ2-3; 8 bases agree with TRBD2. Trimming at V came to 5 bases and at J to 2 bases, leaving 24 bases not matched to a gene. Looked up from germline, CDR1 is SGHAT and CDR2 is FQNNGV. The CDR3 contains 21 residues. CDR3 sequence (DNA): TGTGCCAGCAGCCGGACTATAGCGGGACTACTCACTGGAGCGCTCACAGATACGCAGTATTTT. Amino acids: CASSRTIAGLLTGALTDTQYF.

This clonotype was detected ten times or more. The V and J genes are TRBV2 and TRBJ1-1; 11 bases agree with TRBD1. Unmatched junction bases numbered 8, after V lost 7 bases and J lost 4 bases. Germline V gives CDR1 SNHLY, CDR2 FYNNEI. The CDR3 runs 15 residues. The CDR3: CASTPRDRGITEAFF. The CDR3 nucleotides are TGTGCCAGCACTCCGAGGGACAGGGGGATCACTGAAGCTTTCTTT.